This is a list of T cell receptor beta chains from one sample in a study of glioma-infiltrating T cells. MiXCR, applied by TCRdb to the multiplex PCR reads, yields one record per CDR3 protein. The profile shows more than 100,000 distinct CDR3 sequences, about 30% of them singletons. Input material: glioma tissue, nonneoplastic brain tissue, or PBMCs (not recorded which). These receptor sequences come from a human donor with low-grade glioma or glioblastoma, undergoing nonglioma brain surgery, or in good health (not recorded which). CDR3s include the opening cysteine and the closing phenylalanine or tryptophan. The D gene is left open where the match is weak. Only part of the rows carry a size: once, few, many, or a class if the clone is expanded.

size	V	J	D	DNA	CDR3
.	TRBV11-2	TRBJ1-3	.	TGTGCCAGCAGCTTAATCCGATCTGGAAACACCATATATTTT	CASSLIRSGNTIYF
many	TRBV7-6	TRBJ1-5	.	TGTGCCAGCAGCTTAGAAGGGAGGAATCAGCCCCAGCATTTT	CASSLEGRNQPQHF
.	TRBV30	TRBJ2-7	TRBD1	TGTGCCTGGAGCGACAGGGACGGCTACGAGCAGTACTTC	CAWSDRDGYEQYF
few	TRBV11-2	TRBJ2-3	TRBD2	TGTGCCAGCAGCTTAGTTGCGGGGACTAGCGGGGACTCCACAGATACGCAGTATTTT	CASSLVAGTSGDSTDTQYF
many	TRBV27	TRBJ2-7	TRBD1	TGTGCCAGCAGTCCCCCCGGGACAGGGAAACACGAGCAGTACTTC	CASSPPGTGKHEQYF
.	TRBV10-3	TRBJ2-3	TRBD2	TGTGCCATCAGTGAGTCGAAGCGGGGGGGTGAGACAGATACGCAGTATTTT	CAISESKRGGETDTQYF
.	TRBV2	TRBJ1-5	.	TGTGCCAGCAGTGAACGCGGGCTGGGGAATCAGCCCCAGCATTTT	CASSERGLGNQPQHF
.	TRBV11-2	TRBJ1-2	.	TGTGCCAGCAGCTTAGGTGCGATGGGGCAGAACTATGGCTACACCTTC	CASSLGAMGQNYGYTF
many	TRBV6-6	TRBJ2-1	TRBD2	TGTGCCAGCAGTTACGGGACTAGCGGGGCCCGAGATGAGCAGTTCTTC	CASSYGTSGARDEQFF
.	TRBV7-9	TRBJ2-5	.	TGTGCCAGCAGCCTCACTGGTGGGGGGCTGGAGACCCAGTACTTC	CASSLTGGGLETQYF
few	TRBV24-1	TRBJ2-7	.	TGTGCCACCAGTGATCACCCCGGGAGCTCCTACAATGAGCAGTACTTC	CATSDHPGSSYNEQYF
many	TRBV27	TRBJ2-1	TRBD2	TGTGCCAGCAGTCGCCTAGCGGGGGGAGATGAGCAGTTCTTC	CASSRLAGGDEQFF
.	TRBV20-1	TRBJ2-5	.	TGCAGTGCTAGGGAGGTGGGGGCCCCCGGGACCCAGTACTTC	CSAREVGAPGTQYF
.	TRBV5-1	TRBJ2-7	.	TGCGCCAGCGGGGTGACATCTAAGACCTACGAGCAGTACTTC	CASGVTSKTYEQYF
.	TRBV29-1	TRBJ1-2	.	TGCAGCGTTGAAGAGGCGCTGGGCTATGGCTACACCTTC	CSVEEALGYGYTF
many	TRBV7-6	TRBJ1-2	.	TGTGCCAGCAGCTTAGAGCCCCGAGGGGGCTACACCTTC	CASSLEPRGGYTF
many	TRBV20-1	TRBJ2-5	.	TGCAGTGCCCTAGTGACCGGAAAAGAGACCCAGTACTTC	CSALVTGKETQYF
many	TRBV11-2	TRBJ2-5	.	TGTGCCAGCAGCCCCCGACCTCAAGAGACCCAGTACTTC	CASSPRPQETQYF
.	TRBV5-1	TRBJ2-1	.	TGCGCCAGCAGCCCCCGCGGATACTCCGACAATGAGCAGTTCTTC	CASSPRGYSDNEQFF
many	TRBV20-1	TRBJ2-5	.	TGCAGTGCGGTTATCTCGGAGACCCAGTACTTC	CSAVISETQYF
many	TRBV24-1	TRBJ1-5	.	TGTGCCACCAGTGATTCGGGCAATCAGCCCCAGCATTTT	CATSDSGNQPQHF
.	TRBV5-1	TRBJ2-5	TRBD2	TGCGCCAGCAGCTTCCGAACTAGCGGGGTGCAAGAGACCCGGTACTTC	CASSFRTSGVQETRYF
many	TRBV28	TRBJ2-7	.	TGTGCCAGCACCCAGCGGTCTGCTCCCTACGAGCAGTACTTC	CASTQRSAPYEQYF
.	TRBV11-1	TRBJ2-5	TRBD2	TGTGCCAGCAGCTTAGTAGGGACTAGAAGCCCTCAAGAGACCCAGTACTTC	CASSLVGTRSPQETQYF
many	TRBV29-1	TRBJ2-3	TRBD2	TGCAGCGTCCCTCGTCACCGGGGGGGCACAGATACGCAGTATTTT	CSVPRHRGGTDTQYF
few	TRBV18	TRBJ2-6	.	TGTGCCAGCTCCCCGTCCACTGGAGGAGCCAACGTCCTGACTTTC	CASSPSTGGANVLTF
few	TRBV4-3	TRBJ2-3	.	TGCGCCAGCAGCCAAGACGTGACAGCCGCTGATACGCAGTATTTT	CASSQDVTAADTQYF
few	TRBV18	TRBJ1-4	.	TGTGCCAGCTCACCTTTAAGGGGCGGGGATGAAAAACTGTTTTTT	CASSPLRGGDEKLFF
few	TRBV4-3	TRBJ2-5	.	TGCGCCAGCAGCCACGACACAACCGGGGAGACCCAGTACTTC	CASSHDTTGETQYF
.	TRBV7-8	TRBJ2-5	.	TGTGCCAGCAGCTACCACTTGGAGACCCAGTACTTC	CASSYHLETQYF
.	TRBV4-3	TRBJ2-7	TRBD2	TGCGCCAGCAGCTCAGCGGGGGGCAGCTACGAGCAGTACTTC	CASSSAGGSYEQYF
many	TRBV4-2	TRBJ1-1	.	TGTGCCAGCAGCCAAGATGAGGGAATGAACACTGAAGCTTTCTTT	CASSQDEGMNTEAFF
.	TRBV7-2	TRBJ2-7	.	TGTGCCAGCAGCTCCCAACACTCCGGGGGTACGCGCGAGCAGTACTTC	CASSSQHSGGTREQYF
many	TRBV6-1	TRBJ2-3	TRBD1	TGTGCCAGCAGTTCACAGGGGGCGCGGGCAGATACGCAGTATTTT	CASSSQGARADTQYF
few	TRBV2	TRBJ2-3	.	TGTGCCAGCAGCTTGAACAGCCTTAAGACAGATACGCAGTATTTT	CASSLNSLKTDTQYF
.	TRBV20-1	TRBJ2-3	TRBD2	TGCAGTGCTAGGTTCCTAGCGGCTACAGATACGCAGTATTTT	CSARFLAATDTQYF
many	TRBV7-9	TRBJ1-1	TRBD1	TGTGCCAGCAGCTCAGACAGGGTAGTCACTGAAGCTTTCTTT	CASSSDRVVTEAFF
.	TRBV5-1	TRBJ2-3	TRBD2	TGCGCCAGCAGTATCCTCCCCAGGACTAGCATATCAGATACGCAGTATTTT	CASSILPRTSISDTQYF
many	TRBV7-8	TRBJ1-2	TRBD1	TGTGCCAGCAGTTCCAACAGGGGAGGCTATGGCTACACCTTC	CASSSNRGGYGYTF
.	TRBV4-1	TRBJ1-1	TRBD1	TGCGCCAGCAGCCCGGGGACAGGGGGGTGGGAAGCTTTCTTT	CASSPGTGGWEAFF
.	TRBV12-3/TRBV12-4	TRBJ2-5	.	TGTGCCAGCAGTACCACAGGAGAAGAGACCCAGTACTTC	CASSTTGEETQYF
.	TRBV6-5	TRBJ1-5	.	TGTGCCAGCAGTGATGAGAGGACATCATCGCGCAATAAGCCCCAGCATTTT	CASSDERTSSRNKPQHF
few	TRBV4-3	TRBJ1-6	TRBD1	TGCGCCAGCAGCCAAGGACAGGGCTATAATCCACCCCTCCACTTT	CASSQGQGYNPPLHF
.	TRBV5-1	TRBJ1-1	.	TGCGCCAGCAGCTTGGCTTCCTCGACAGGAGAAGCTTTCTTT	CASSLASSTGEAFF
.	TRBV18	TRBJ1-4	.	TGTGCCAGCCTAAACGGACCGTCAACTAATGAAAAACTGTTTTTT	CASLNGPSTNEKLFF
few	TRBV19	TRBJ1-5	.	TGTGCCAGTAGCACCAGGCTCCCAGGGCCCCAGCATTTT	CASSTRLPGPQHF
.	TRBV29-1	TRBJ2-1	.	TGCAGCGTTAGAGCGGAACCTTACAATGAGCAGTTCTTC	CSVRAEPYNEQFF
few	TRBV19	TRBJ2-7	TRBD1	TGTGCCAGTAGTATACCGGGACAGCTCTACGAGCAGTACTTC	CASSIPGQLYEQYF
.	TRBV7-6	TRBJ2-2	.	TGTGCTAGCAGCGCCAACGCCGGGGAGCTGTTTTTT	CASSANAGELFF
many	TRBV10-2	TRBJ1-5	.	TGCGCCAGCAGTGTAGTGGGGAGCAATCAGCCCCAGCATTTT	CASSVVGSNQPQHF
many	TRBV4-3	TRBJ2-5	TRBD2	TGCGCCAGCAGCCAAGAGGCCCCAACGGGACTAGCGGGGGAGACCCAGTACTTC	CASSQEAPTGLAGETQYF
many	TRBV3-1	TRBJ1-5	.	TGTGCCAGCAGCCAAGAATTGGGCATACAGCCCCAGCATTTT	CASSQELGIQPQHF
.	TRBV11-2	TRBJ1-1	TRBD1	TGTGCCAGCAGCTTCCCGACAGGGATTAAAGCTTTCTTT	CASSFPTGIKAFF
few	TRBV11-3	TRBJ2-3	TRBD1	TGTGCCAGCAGCTCCCCAGGGGGTAGCACAGATACGCAGTATTTT	CASSSPGGSTDTQYF
many	TRBV14	TRBJ2-3	.	TGTGCCAGCAGCCGGATCGAGCGGTCAGATACGCAGTATTTT	CASSRIERSDTQYF
.	TRBV7-3	TRBJ2-5	TRBD2	TGTGCCAGCAGCCCCTACATAGCTAGCGGGGGAGGGACCCAGTACTTC	CASSPYIASGGGTQYF
once	TRBV11-2	TRBJ2-5	.	TGTGCCAGCAGCTTAGGGCTGACAGAAGAGACCCAGTACTTC	CASSLGLTEETQYF